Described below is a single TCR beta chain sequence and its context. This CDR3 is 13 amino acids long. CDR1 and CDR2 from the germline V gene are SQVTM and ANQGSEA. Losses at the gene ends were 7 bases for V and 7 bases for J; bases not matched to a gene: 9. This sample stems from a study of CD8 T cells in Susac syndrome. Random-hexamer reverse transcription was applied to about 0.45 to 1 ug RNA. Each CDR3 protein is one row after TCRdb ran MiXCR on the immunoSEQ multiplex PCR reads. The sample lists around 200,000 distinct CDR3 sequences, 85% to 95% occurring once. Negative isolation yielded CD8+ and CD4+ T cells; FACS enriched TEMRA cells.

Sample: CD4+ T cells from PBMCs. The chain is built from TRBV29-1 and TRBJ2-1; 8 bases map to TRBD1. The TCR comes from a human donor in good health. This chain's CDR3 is CSADRVALNEQFF. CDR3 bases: TGCAGCGCGGACAGGGTAGCGTTAAATGAGCAGTTCTTC.